This TCR beta chain was retrieved from a study of tumor-infiltrating lymphocytes in primary liver carcinoma (dated by TCRdb to about 2017). Study-wide context: Surgical resection was performed in China between late 2015 and early 2016 on about 5 patients with histopathologically diagnosed primary liver carcinoma. Of the five patients (three men and two women, aged 30 to 69 years), four had hepatocellular carcinoma and one had combined HCC and intrahepatic cholangiocarcinoma. The five patients had tumors of stage T1-T3 N0M0, with maximum diameters ranging from about 4 to 11 cm. Roughly 3.5 to 7.5 million productive TCRbeta reads were obtained per sample, and no significant difference in read depth was found between tissue types. TCRbeta repertoire sequencing, expression microarrays and whole-exome sequencing were combined in the study across five regions of each liver tumor, with adjacent normal tissue and blood also included. TCRbeta repertoire sequencing covered about 35 specimens from 5 patients: around 25 tumor regions, 5 adjacent noncancerous liver tissues and 5 peripheral blood samples. Repertoires from technical replicates were highly reproducible, with mean shared-clone rates about 0.9 and correlation coefficients above 0.95. The paper's findings and limits, for the study overall: The top 250 clones made up a significantly larger repertoire fraction in tumors than in blood (p = 0.039). Since the samples were bulk and unsorted, there was no way to compare CD4+ and CD8+ T cell repertoires. The study included only 4 to 6 patients, and the authors note findings should be validated in a larger study. Because sequencing covered only the TCR beta chain and unpaired alpha chains were not captured, true repertoire diversity is likely underestimated. Consistent with antigen-driven expansion, pairs of tumor regions showed higher repertoire overlap (mean about 36%) than either tumor-adjacent pairs (approximately 17%) or tumor-blood pairs (about 15%).

This clonotype was found once. No antigen is known for it. A junction boundary mismatches the germline segment, possibly from a read error. Starting from around 520 ng total RNA, TCRbeta-specific cDNA was produced by reverse transcription with a constant-region primer and ProtoScript II reverse transcriptase. TCRbeta libraries were built with three nested multiplex PCR rounds, a slightly modified ARM-PCR procedure. Each of the first two PCR rounds ran for around 10 cycles using multiplex TRBV1-TRBV30 forward primers together with a Cbeta reverse primer. Sample barcodes and Illumina adapters were attached in a final 25-cycle PCR using Deep VentR polymerase. Before sequencing, amplicons between 200 and 500 bp were purified from gel using a QIAquick gel extraction kit. The TCRbeta amplicons were sequenced with 250-bp paired-end reads on an Illumina HiSeq 2500. On the study's bioinformatics: Trimmomatic v0.33 was used to quality-trim the reads, and FLASH v1.2.11 was used to merge paired reads so that full CDR3 sequences could be recovered. MiGEC v1.2.1b assigned V, D and J germline segments to the rearranged TCRbeta sequences. Clonotype statistics, along with Shannon-Wiener diversity indices, were calculated using VDJtools v1.0.0. Except for diversity analysis, only the 250 most abundant clonotypes of each sample were used in subsequent analyses to reduce sampling bias. Clones were called with MiXCR by TCRdb after fastp trimmed the public reads at Q25, and only in-frame beta chains were retained. Rows with one shared CDR3 protein collapse into an entry with the most common genes and DNA. The V and J calls were determined by TCRdb, not by the authors. The sample table holds fewer than 350,000 distinct CDR3 sequences, of which approximately 60% were seen once. The ten largest make up roughly 10% of the sample.

Blood RNA was extracted from unsorted whole blood using TRIzol reagent, and germline DNA was obtained with the DNeasy Blood & Tissue kit. At the time of sampling, the patients had chronic HBV infection and had not received any treatment. Before surgery, around 4.2 milliliters of peripheral blood were collected into K2EDTA tubes. The CDR3 runs 12 residues from the cysteine to the phenylalanine. Just the 36-base CDR3 DNA is kept, in frame starting at base 1. The germline V gene yields SQVTM for CDR1 and ANQGSEA for CDR2. The TCR originated in a man aged 40-55 years with primary liver carcinoma and hepatitis B virus infection. The chain was built from TRBV29-1 and TRBJ2-5; too little of a D gene remains to name it. Input material: peripheral blood. The CDR3 has the sequence CSVPLGVETQNF. At the DNA level, the sequence is TGCAGCGTTCCACTGGGCGTGGAAACCCAGAACTTC.